This T cell receptor beta chain was documented in a study of shared clonotypes between healthy human individuals (TCRdb year 2020). Regarding the complete study: A few men and a couple of women, aged 18 to 49 years, made up the cohort. For each donor, CD4 naive and CD4 memory were each run on three plates, CD8 naive on two plates, and CD8 memory on one plate. Libraries were prepared and TCR repertoires were sequenced by different laboratories using diverse techniques, in order to increase sequencing depth and limit assay-specific biases. To estimate repertoire size and how much clonotypes are shared between individuals, the study performed deep sequencing of blood TCR repertoires from roughly five healthy adults. Each donor's leukapheresis produced roughly between roughly 0.9 and 9 billion PBMCs.

For this clone: Its recognized antigen is unknown. No base quality information exists; no much larger clone differs at one position.

Findings and caveats that apply to the study as a whole: Rarefaction of sorted-subset datasets indicated incomplete sequencing despite the large sequencing depth. Sampling was restricted to blood, and TCR repertoires in tissue are likely to differ from TCR repertoires in blood. Pairwise subsampling indicated that sequencing depth was expected to affect the degree of clonotype sharing among donors. When a handful of donors were compared, the shared fraction of clonotypes was 5% to 6.5% for naive CD4, about 4% for naive CD8, 2.3% for memory CD4, and about 0.36% for memory CD8. Naive subsets generally had larger estimated clonotype richness than memory subsets. Because the study included a small number of donors, the genetic and exposure-history diversity represented was limited. Clonotypes shared by all four sorted-subset donors showed higher generation probabilities than non-shared clonotypes.

Relative to germline, V is 3 bases shorter and J is 2 bases shorter, with 13 bases between their ends. CDR1 and CDR2 are drawn from the germline V gene: MDHEN, SYDVKM. Inclusive of the bounding cysteine and phenylalanine, the CDR3 is 15 residues long. The read is trimmed to its CDR3 DNA, 45 bases read in frame from base 1. For the CD8 naive samples, CD45RO-negative cells were positively selected for CCR7, yielding a CD45RA+CCR7+ population from which TemRA cells were excluded. The donors were healthy, HIV-negative adults who had no recently reported acute infections or vaccinations. Only Caucasian adults living in Nashville, Tennessee, USA were represented among the donors. Blood was obtained by leukapheresis, after which PBMCs were separated by Ficoll-Histopaque density gradient centrifugation and cryopreserved in liquid nitrogen vapor phase. Purity and quantity of every magnetically sorted T cell population were checked by analytical flow cytometry. Genomic DNA was isolated from each sorted fraction and quantified by UV absorbance on a Nanodrop 2000c.

TCR CDR3 regions were amplified from genomic DNA by multiplex PCR using the deep immunoSEQ assay. For each cell subset, the extracted genomic DNA was distributed evenly across all wells of several immunoSEQ 96-well plates, and each plate served as one replicate. For sorted subsets, 200 to 250 ng of genomic DNA, equivalent to 30,000 or so T cell genomes, went into each replicate PCR. Purified libraries were quantified with a Qubit 3.0 fluorometer, sized on a Bioanalyzer 2100, and re-quantified with the KAPA Library Quantification kit. Each immunoSEQ 96-well plate was sequenced on its own single-read 150-cycle Illumina NextSeq 550 flow cell. Per the source publication's procedure: Because the immunoSEQ output held only junctional sequences and lacked quality scores, the filtering could not match the filtering applied to full-length reads. To assign V/J genes and CDR3, sequences were annotated against IMGT germline references using PyIR, a Python wrapper for IgBLAST v1.9. Reads were filtered out if the reads had weak V/J assignments (E-value above 1e-6), no CDR3, stop codons, out-of-frame junctions, or ambiguous translated residues. V3J clonotypes were defined as sequences sharing an identical inferred V gene, J gene, and CDR3 amino acid sequence. Percentage overlap between repertoires was calculated by dividing the number of shared unique clonotypes by the size of the smaller repertoire. Richness of each repertoire was evaluated using RTK rarefaction, the Chao1 estimator, and Recon v2.1 estimates of unobserved clonotypes. Generation probabilities for all TCRbeta clonotypes obtained by the gDNA method from a handful of donors were computed using OLGA. TCRdb provides this immuneACCESS table in a form limited to in-frame rearrangements. Some clones are lacking; in checked studies, under half of them reflect an unresolved V gene, and why the rest are absent is not known. V and J calls and clone size come straight from that table; D and trimming were deduced from the DNA. Across this sample there are approximately 2,200,000 clones, with approximately 94% seen only once. Of the sample, approximately 1.7% is held by the ten largest clones.

The TCR sequence derives from a man aged 18 to 30 in good health. Some clones in this sample may be carry-over from other donors' samples. The V and J segments used are TRBV28 and TRBJ1-2; perhaps TRBD1 is the D gene, with 6 bases matching. The sequenced material came from naive CD8+ T cells from PBMCs. What the cell subset or site label conveys for this sample: CD45RA+CCR7+. The CDR3 reads as follows: CASSFRWGANYGYTF. The DNA reads TGTGCCAGCAGTTTCCGTTGGGGGGCGAACTATGGCTACACCTTC.